This T cell receptor beta chain comes out of a study of T cells in lung cancer brain metastases. For the study at large: Between primary and metastasis resection, eighteen of the 20 patients were untreated. Study-wide findings and caveats: Few clones were shared between paired lesions (mean Morisita around 0.21); most were lesion-specific.

Points on this clone: Its antigen is unknown.

Trimming cost V 3 bases and J 2 bases; bases outside gene matches: 11. The CDR3 runs 17 residues. Germline loops: CDR1 MNHNS, CDR2 SASEGT. This table comes from immunoSEQ multiplex PCR, and its TCRdb copy is limited to in-frame clones, with some not included. The repertoire has a few thousand clones, 75% to 90% of them found once; the top ten carry less than 5%. The sequence came from a man between 65 and 85 years old with non-small cell lung cancer. V gene TRBV6-1 combines with J gene TRBJ2-5; 8 positions match TRBD2. Specimen: tumor tissue from the primary lung tumor. The CDR3 is CASSDSGGLVLQETQYF. CDR3 bases: TGTGCCAGCAGTGACAGCGGGGGCCTAGTTTTACAAGAGACCCAGTACTTC.